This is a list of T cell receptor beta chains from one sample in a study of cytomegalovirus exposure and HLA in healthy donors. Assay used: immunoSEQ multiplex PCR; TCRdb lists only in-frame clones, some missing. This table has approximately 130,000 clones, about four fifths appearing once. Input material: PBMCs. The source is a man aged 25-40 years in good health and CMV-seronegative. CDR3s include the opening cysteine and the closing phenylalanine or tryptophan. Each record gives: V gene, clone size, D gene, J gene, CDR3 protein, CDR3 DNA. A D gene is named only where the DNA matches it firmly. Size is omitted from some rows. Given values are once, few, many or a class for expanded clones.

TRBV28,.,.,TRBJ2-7,CASSLRGIRGSYEQYF,TGTGCCAGCAGCCTCCGGGGTATTAGAGGATCCTACGAGCAGTACTTC
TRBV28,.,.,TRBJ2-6,CASSLIAGVGGANVLTF,TGTGCCAGCAGTTTGATCGCAGGGGTAGGGGGGGCCAACGTCCTGACTTTC
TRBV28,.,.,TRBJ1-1,CASNQGGAEAFF,TGTGCCAGCAATCAGGGTGGTGCTGAAGCTTTCTTT
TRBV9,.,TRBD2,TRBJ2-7,CASSVTSGGLYEQYF,TGTGCCAGCAGCGTCACCAGCGGGGGTCTCTACGAGCAGTACTTC
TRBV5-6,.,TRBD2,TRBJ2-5,CASRQRDGYQETQYF,TGTGCCAGCAGGCAGCGGGACGGGTACCAAGAGACCCAGTACTTC
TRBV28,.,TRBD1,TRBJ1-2,CASRWTGISYGYTF,TGTGCCAGCAGATGGACAGGGATTAGCTATGGCTACACCTTC
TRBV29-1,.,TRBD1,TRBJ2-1,CSVTGTGVFQYNEQFF,TGCAGCGTGACCGGGACAGGGGTATTTCAGTACAATGAGCAGTTCTTC
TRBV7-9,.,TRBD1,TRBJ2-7,CSSSRTGVEQYF,TGTTCCAGCAGTCGTACAGGGGTCGAGCAGTACTTC
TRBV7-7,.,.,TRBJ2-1,CASSLFRGNEQFF,TGTGCTAGCAGCTTATTCAGGGGCAATGAGCAGTTCTTC
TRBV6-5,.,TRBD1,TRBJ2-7,CASRFGGQGSYEQYF,TGTGCCAGCAGGTTCGGTGGACAGGGGTCATACGAGCAGTACTTC
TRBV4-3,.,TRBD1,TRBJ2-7,CASSQRTGAYEQYF,TGCGCCAGCAGCCAGAGGACAGGGGCCTACGAGCAGTACTTC
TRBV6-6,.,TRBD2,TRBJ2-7,CASKPPSGGPPYEQYF,TGTGCCAGCAAACCACCTAGCGGGGGGCCCCCCTACGAGCAGTACTTC
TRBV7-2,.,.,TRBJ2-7,CASSSAGSYEQYF,TGTGCCAGCAGCTCGGCGGGGTCCTACGAGCAGTACTTC
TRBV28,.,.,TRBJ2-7,CASSLTGEVYEQYF,TGTGCCAGCAGTTTGACGGGAGAGGTCTACGAGCAGTACTTC
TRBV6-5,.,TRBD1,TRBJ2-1,CASSYDRGPDEQFF,TGTGCCAGCAGTTACGACAGGGGGCCGGATGAGCAGTTCTTC
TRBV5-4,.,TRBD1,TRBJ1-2,CASGQQGGVLSYGYTF,TGTGCCAGCGGACAACAAGGGGGCGTCCTATCCTATGGCTACACCTTC
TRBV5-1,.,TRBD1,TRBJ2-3,CASSYGTGPLPDTQYF,TGCGCCAGCAGCTACGGGACAGGCCCTCTCCCAGATACGCAGTATTTT
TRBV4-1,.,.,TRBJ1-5,CASSQERDQPQHF,TGCGCCAGCAGCCAAGAAAGAGATCAGCCCCAGCATTTT
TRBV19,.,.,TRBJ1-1,CASSPRRDQVAEAFF,TGTGCCAGTAGTCCAAGACGGGATCAGGTGGCTGAAGCTTTCTTT
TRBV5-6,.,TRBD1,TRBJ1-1,CASSFIGTGMDTEAFF,TGTGCCAGCAGCTTCATCGGGACAGGGATGGACACTGAAGCTTTCTTT
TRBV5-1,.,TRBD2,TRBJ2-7,CASRNPSGRYHEQYF,TGCGCCAGCAGGAACCCTAGCGGGAGGTACCACGAGCAGTACTTC
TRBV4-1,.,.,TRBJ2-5,CASSLGQVWARALETQYF,TGCGCCAGCAGCCTGGGACAAGTATGGGCTAGAGCGCTGGAGACCCAGTACTTC
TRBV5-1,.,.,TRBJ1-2,CASSWGPTGIANYGYTF,TGCGCCAGCAGCTGGGGGCCTACAGGGATAGCTAACTATGGCTACACCTTC
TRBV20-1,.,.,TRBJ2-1,CSATGQFF,TGCAGTGCCACGGGACAGTTCTTC
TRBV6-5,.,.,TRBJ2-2,CASAVRLGGTGELFF,TGTGCCAGCGCAGTCCGACTGGGAGGCACCGGGGAGCTGTTTTTT
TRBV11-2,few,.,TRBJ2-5,CASSLERLAGDRETQYF,TGTGCCAGCAGCTTAGAGCGTTTGGCAGGGGATCGAGAGACCCAGTACTTC
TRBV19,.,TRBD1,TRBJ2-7,CASSHRGLFYEQYF,TGTGCCAGTAGCCACAGGGGCCTCTTTTACGAGCAGTACTTC
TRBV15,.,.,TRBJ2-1,CATSRDAGASEQFF,TGTGCCACCAGCAGAGATGCAGGGGCAAGTGAGCAGTTCTTC
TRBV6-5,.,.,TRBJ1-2,CASSKGSGYTF,TGTGCCAGCAGTAAGGGGTCTGGCTACACCTTC
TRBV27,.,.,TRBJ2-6,CASSSTGSGANVLTF,TGTGCCAGCAGTTCAACAGGTTCTGGGGCCAACGTCCTGACTTTC
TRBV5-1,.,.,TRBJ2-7,CASNGAGTPYEQYF,TGCGCCAGCAACGGGGCCGGGACTCCTTACGAGCAGTACTTC
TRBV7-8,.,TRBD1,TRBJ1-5,CASSLAGTGINQPQHF,TGTGCCAGCAGCTTAGCAGGGACAGGCATCAATCAGCCCCAGCATTTT
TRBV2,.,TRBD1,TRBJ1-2,CASSEGQGYGYTF,TGTGCCAGCAGTGAAGGACAGGGTTATGGCTACACCTTC
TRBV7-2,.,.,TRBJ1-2,CASSLRSEVYGYTF,TGTGCCAGCAGCTTGAGGTCAGAGGTCTATGGCTACACCTTC
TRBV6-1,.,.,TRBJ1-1,CASSEGRPNTEAFF,TGTGCCAGCAGTGAGGGCAGGCCGAACACTGAAGCTTTCTTT
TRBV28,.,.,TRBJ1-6,CASSEDIRGSPLHF,TGTGCCAGCAGCGAGGACATTCGTGGTTCACCCCTCCACTTT
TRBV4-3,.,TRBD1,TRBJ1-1,CASSQGTGGYTEAFF,TGCGCCAGCAGCCAAGGGACAGGGGGCTACACTGAAGCTTTCTTT
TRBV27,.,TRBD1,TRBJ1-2,CASSRDRNYGYTF,TGTGCCAGCAGCCGGGACAGGAACTATGGCTACACCTTC
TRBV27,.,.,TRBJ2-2,CASSLIGLGYGELFF,TGTGCCAGCAGTTTAATAGGACTTGGATACGGGGAGCTGTTTTTT
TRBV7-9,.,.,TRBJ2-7,CASSLLGADEQYF,TGTGCCAGCAGCTTGCTGGGGGCAGACGAGCAGTACTTC
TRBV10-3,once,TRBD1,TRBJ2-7,CAITPARQGLSEQYF,TGTGCCATCACCCCCGCGCGACAGGGTCTGTCCGAGCAGTACTTC
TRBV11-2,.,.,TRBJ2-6,CASSFRGEGANVLTF,TGTGCCAGCAGCTTTAGGGGCGAGGGGGCCAACGTCCTGACTTTC
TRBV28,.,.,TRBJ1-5,CASSIWSQPQHF,TGTGCCAGCAGTATCTGGAGTCAGCCCCAGCATTTT
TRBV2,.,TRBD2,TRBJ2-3,CASSVAGARTDTQYF,TGTGCCAGCAGCGTAGCGGGGGCGCGCACAGATACGCAGTATTTT
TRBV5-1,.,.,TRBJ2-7,CASSLVSGSSYEQYF,TGCGCCAGCAGCTTGGTAAGCGGGTCTTCCTACGAGCAGTACTTC
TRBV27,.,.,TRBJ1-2,CASSLVGARGGYTF,TGTGCCAGCAGTTTAGTGGGGGCAAGGGGTGGCTACACCTTC
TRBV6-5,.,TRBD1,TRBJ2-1,CASSPWTGGFEQFF,TGTGCCAGCAGCCCCTGGACAGGGGGCTTCGAGCAGTTCTTC
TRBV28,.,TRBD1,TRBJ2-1,CASSSGQHNEQFF,TGTGCCAGCAGTTCGGGACAGCACAATGAGCAGTTCTTC
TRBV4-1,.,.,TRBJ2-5,CASSQLTGPQETQYF,TGCGCCAGCAGCCAACTCACAGGGCCGCAAGAGACCCAGTACTTC
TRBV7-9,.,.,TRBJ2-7,CASSPYSTGSYEQYF,TGTGCCAGCAGCCCTTACTCTACAGGTTCCTACGAGCAGTACTTC
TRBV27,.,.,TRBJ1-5,CASSWGGNQPQHF,TGTGCCAGCAGTTGGGGGGGCAATCAGCCCCAGCATTTT
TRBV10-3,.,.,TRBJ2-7,CAISLGQIDGEQYF,TGTGCCATCAGTTTGGGACAAATCGACGGCGAGCAGTACTTC
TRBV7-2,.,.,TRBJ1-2,CASSQERGIIANYGYTF,TGTGCCAGCAGCCAGGAGAGGGGGATAATTGCTAACTATGGCTACACCTTC
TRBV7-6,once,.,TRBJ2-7,CASSLVRGSNEQYF,TGTGCCAGCAGCTTAGTTCGGGGGTCCAACGAGCAGTACTTC
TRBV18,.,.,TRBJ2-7,CASSLGTYYEQYF,TGTGCCAGCTCACTCGGGACTTATTACGAGCAGTACTTC
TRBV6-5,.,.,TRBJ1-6,CASSYQGSGSPLHF,TGTGCCAGCAGTTATCAGGGGTCCGGATCACCCCTCCACTTT
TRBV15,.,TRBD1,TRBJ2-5,CATAIFPYRDRQETQYF,TGTGCCACCGCGATTTTCCCATACCGGGACAGACAAGAGACCCAGTACTTC
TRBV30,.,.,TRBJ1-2,CAWAPGGTTNYGYTF,TGTGCCTGGGCCCCGGGGGGGACCACTAACTATGGCTACACCTTC
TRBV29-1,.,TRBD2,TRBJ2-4,CSVETSGRAPGIQYF,TGCAGCGTGGAGACTAGCGGGAGGGCCCCGGGCATTCAGTACTTC
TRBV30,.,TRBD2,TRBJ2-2,CAWSEGLGNTGELFF,TGTGCCTGGAGCGAAGGACTAGGTAACACCGGGGAGCTGTTTTTT